A single sample gave rise to the 18 T cell receptor beta chains below, sequenced in a study of T cell responses to AZD1222 COVID-19 vaccine. Generated by immunoSEQ multiplex PCR, the TCRdb table keeps only in-frame clones and is missing some. Of over 100,000 clones listed, around 85% are singletons. The sequencing used peripheral blood, collected on day 0 of AZD1222 vaccination. All receptors derive from an adult in good health.

Only a few counts were recorded for this clone. The V gene is TRBV29-1, the J gene TRBJ1-1, with a possible D match to TRBD1 (5 bases). This CDR3 is built from 13 residues. CDR1 and CDR2 from the germline V gene are SQVTM and ANQGSEA. V lost 6 bases and J 0 bases, leaving 11 bases between the germline ends. The CDR3 region has the DNA TGCAGCGTGTCCTGGGGGGTGAACACTGAAGCTTTCTTT. Its translation is CSVSWGVNTEAFF.

The chain employs TRBV4-1 and TRBJ2-7; no definite D call. The germline V gene encodes CDR1 MGHRA and CDR2 YSYEKL. V lost 2 bases, J lost 7 bases, and 12 bases lay in between. The CDR3 is 13 residues long. For the CDR3, the DNA is TGCGCCAGCAGCCAAACCCTCGCCGGGGAGCAGTACTTC. Amino acids: CASSQTLAGEQYF.

The gene calls are TRBV6-5 and TRBJ2-7, with TRBD2 matching 8 bases. V gave up 6 bases and J gave up 1 base; unmatched junction bases: 2. The CDR3 totals 13 residues. Germline lookup yields CDR1 MNHEY and CDR2 SVGAGI. CDR3 DNA: TGTGCCAGCAGGACGGGGGGGTCCTACGAGCAGTACTTC. It specifies CASRTGGSYEQYF.

The chain couples TRBV30 to TRBJ2-7; TRBD2 might be the D (7 bases). Germline loops: CDR1 GTSNPN, CDR2 SVGIG (reference sequence). Between the trimmed V and J ends, which lost 0 bases and 3 bases, there was a span of 12 bases. The CDR3 consists of 14 residues. In nucleotides, the CDR3 is TGTGCCTGGAGTGTACGGGGGGCCAGCTACGAGCAGTACTTC. This sequence encodes CAWSVRGASYEQYF.

This clone was counted once. The chain combines TRBV6-5 with TRBJ1-2; TRBD1 matches 10 bases. Germline values: CDR1 MNHEY, CDR2 SVGAGI. Trimming took 5 bases from V and 8 from J; bases not matched to a gene: 11. The CDR3 is made up of 15 amino acids. CDR3 sequence (DNA): TGTGCCAGCAGTCCAGGCCGGGACAGGGGAAGAGGCTACACCTTC. Translating it yields CASSPGRDRGRGYTF.

This chain links TRBV9 with TRBJ2-1, with 7 bases aligning to TRBD2. The CDR3 contains 15 residues. CDR1 SGDLS and CDR2 YYNGEE come from the germline V gene. V gave up 3 bases and J gave up 3 bases; unmatched junction bases: 6. CDR3 nucleotides: TGTGCCAGCAGCGGTTCTAGCGGTATCTACAATGAGCAGTTCTTC. It codes for CASSGSSGIYNEQFF.

The chain recombines TRBV7-9 with TRBJ1-5; tentative D call: TRBD1 (6 bases). CDR1 SEHNR and CDR2 FQNEAQ come from the germline V gene (reference sequence). This CDR3 has 15 residues. Trimming shortened V by 4 bases and J by 2 bases, and 12 bases separated the two germline ends. The DNA for the CDR3 is TGTGCCAGCAGCTCCAGGGGTGCGGGCAATCAGCCCCAGCATTTT. Protein sequence: CASSSRGAGNQPQHF.

The chain is built from TRBV20-1 and TRBJ2-3, with D unclear. Between the trimmed V and J ends, which lost 5 bases and 8 bases, there was a span of 11 bases. The CDR3 is 11 residues long. Per the germline V gene, CDR1 is DFQATT and CDR2 is SNEGSKA (reference sequence). The CDR3 here is CSALKDGTQYF. The CDR3 DNA is TGCAGTGCTCTAAAGGATGGTACGCAGTATTTT.

V gene TRBV30 combines with J gene TRBJ2-5; 10 positions agree with TRBD2. V trimming: 2 bases; J trimming: 2 bases; junction bases outside the gene matches: 5. The CDR3 spans 15 residues. Germline-derived CDR1 and CDR2 are GTSNPN and SVGIG (reference sequence). The CDR3: CAWSRTSGVQETQYF. In DNA form, the CDR3 reads TGTGCCTGGAGTCGGACTAGCGGAGTACAAGAGACCCAGTACTTC.

The rearrangement links TRBV6-5 to TRBJ1-1; 9 nucleotides line up with TRBD1. Per germline, CDR1 MNHEY and CDR2 SVGAGI. Trimming removed 6 bases from V and 5 bases from J; junction bases left unmatched: 4. The CDR3 loop spans 13 amino acids. The DNA for the CDR3 is TGTGCCAGCAGACAGGGGGCGGGGACTGAAGCTTTCTTT. It translates to CASRQGAGTEAFF.

The genes are TRBV20-1 and TRBJ2-1; TRBD2 might be the D (5 bases). Germline CDR1 and CDR2: DFQATT and SNEGSKA (reference sequence). This CDR3 is built from 10 residues. The ends were cut back, 3 bases at V and 9 bases at J, with 6 bases in the middle. This CDR3 reads CSARRVEQFF. The CDR3 DNA follows: TGCAGTGCTAGGAGGGTTGAGCAGTTCTTC.

This clone was detected a few times. The V gene is TRBV27, the J gene TRBJ1-4; TRBD1 matches at 8 bases. CDR3 length equals 14 residues. V shed 5 bases and J 3 bases; nucleotides not matched to a gene: 2. Germline lookup yields CDR1 MNHEY and CDR2 SMNVEV (reference sequence). The chain's CDR3 is CASSQGAANEKLFF. The CDR3 nucleotides read TGTGCCAGCAGTCAGGGGGCTGCTAATGAAAAACTGTTTTTT.

Here the CDR3 reads CASSQMYEQYF. The DNA for the CDR3 is TGTGCCAGCAGCCAAATGTACGAGCAGTACTTC. The rearrangement joins TRBV3-1 (or the pseudogene TRBV3-2) to TRBJ2-7; D is ambiguous. Germline CDR1 and CDR2: LGHDT and YNNKEL (reference sequence). Trimming shortened V by 2 bases and J by 4 bases, and 3 bases separated the two germline ends. The CDR3 consists of 11 residues.

This chain uses TRBV3-1 (or the pseudogene TRBV3-2) with TRBJ2-2; TRBD1 aligns across 10 bases. Germline CDR1 LGHDT, CDR2 YNNKEL (reference sequence). The CDR3 runs 14 residues. J gave up 7 bases and V 4 bases, and 3 bases lay outside the gene matches. CDR3 loop: CASSPRDRGGELFF. CDR3 sequence (DNA): TGTGCCAGCAGCCCCCGGGACAGGGGCGGGGAGCTGTTTTTT.

The chain combines TRBV19 with TRBJ2-5; no reliable D call. V lost 10 bases and J 5 bases, leaving 17 bases between the germline ends. This CDR3 has 13 amino acids. Germline loops: CDR1 LNHDA, CDR2 SQIVND (reference sequence). The CDR3 coding sequence is TGTGCCACCCGCCGGCGGTTTCGGGAGACCCAGTACTTC. Encoded protein: CATRRRFRETQYF.

The rearrangement joins TRBV9 to TRBJ2-2, with a tentative D call TRBD1 (6 bases). Trimming stripped 0 bases from V and 4 bases from J, with 10 bases between. The CDR3 has 15 residues. Germline CDR1 and CDR2: SGDLS and YYNGEE. CDR3 nucleotides: TGTGCCAGCAGCGTAGCTCAGGGGCCCACCGGGGAGCTGTTTTTT. Translated: CASSVAQGPTGELFF. Supplemented by reference TRBV9 and TRBJ2-2, the full variable domain reads DSGVTQTPKHLITATGQRVTLRCSPRSGDLSVYWYQQSLDQGLQFLIQYYNGEERAKGNILERFSAQQFPDLHSELNLSSLELGDSALYFCASSVAQGPTGELFFGEGSRLTVL.

The chain is built from TRBV19 and TRBJ1-1; TRBD1 is a possible D gene (5 bases). V shed 4 bases and J shed 5 bases, with 14 bases lying between them. CDR1 is LNHDA and CDR2 is SQIVND in the germline V gene (reference sequence). The CDR3 extends over 14 amino acids. The CDR3 sequence is CASSTRGGETEAFF. CDR3 sequence (DNA): TGTGCCAGTAGTACCCGTGGGGGAGAGACTGAAGCTTTCTTT.

The chain links TRBV29-1 to TRBJ1-2; D may be TRBD1 (6 bases). The CDR3 runs 13 residues. V was pared by 5 bases and J by 7 bases, with 17 bases between. Germline V CDR1 and CDR2: SQVTM, ANQGSEA. In nucleotides, the CDR3 is TGCAGCGTTTCCCCTACCAGGGGCGCTGGCTACACCTTC. Translated, it gives CSVSPTRGAGYTF.